This T cell receptor (beta chain) was obtained from a study of Graves' ophthalmopathy and Graves' hyperthyroidism. This CDR3 comprises 18 residues. V was trimmed by 0 bases and J by 0 bases, leaving 21 bases between them. Germline V gene sequence: CDR1 GTSNPN, CDR2 SVGIG (reference sequence). RNA transcripts provided the template for amplifying TCR beta CDR3 regions. Second-round multiplex PCR followed a first-round RT-PCR using HTBI primers. TCRdb redid the calling of the multiplex PCR reads with MiXCR, one entry per CDR3 protein. This table holds 350,000 to 450,000 distinct CDR3 sequences, 18% found once. Note on this clonotype: Its antigen is as yet unknown.

Under 3 months in duration, the ophthalmopathy in affected donors had moderate-to-severe activity, CAS ≥3 and NOSPECS ≥4. Excluded were patients with other autoimmune diseases, uncontrolled infections, pregnancy or lactation. Orbital computed tomography and thyroid ultrasound, along with TRAb, serum thyroxine and clinical symptoms, underpinned diagnosis. Overall study findings and caveats: Also, most clonotypes expanded in the thyroid above 0.001 frequency appeared in blood.

Sequenced: peripheral blood. The chain is built from TRBV30 and TRBJ2-7, with a possible D match to TRBD1 (5 bases). The clonotype originates from a woman between 18 and 29 years old with Graves' ophthalmopathy. CDR3 DNA sequence: TGTGCCTGGAGTGTACAGGAGTTATGGCGCGAGAGCTCCTACGAGCAGTACTTC. It codes for CAWSVQELWRESSYEQYF.